The 27 T cell receptor beta chains presented below share a single source sample, sequenced in a study of regulatory T cells in long-lasting Graves disease (dated by TCRdb to the early 2020s). Receptors were amplified or captured by multiplex PCR. Data came from an Illumina HiSeq 4000. TCR beta libraries were built with iRepertoire HTBI primers and Arm-PCR amplification of CDR3 regions. TCRdb reworked the public reads: Q25 trimming with fastp, MiXCR clone assembly, productive beta chains retained. For every CDR3 protein sequence, its rows merge into one entry that carries the most common genes and DNA. This sample is represented by about 540,000 distinct CDR3 sequences; 13% of them were singletons. The ten most abundant clones make up 8.5% to 10% of the sample. The sample's time point label, decoded: newly diagnosed GD, antithyroid drugs for less than 3 months. RNA was extracted from PBMCs in TRIzol for both TCR sequencing and RNA sequencing.

These same records also appear under a second study, on T cells in Graves' hyperthyroidism and ophthalmopathy.

The input for sequencing was peripheral blood mononuclear cells (PBMCs), taken at new diagnosis, from a patient treated with antithyroid drugs. The receptor source for this set is a man aged 30 to 45 with Graves disease. Donor details come from another sample of the same person, matched by shared clones.

This clonotype showed up many times. The rearrangement joins TRBV18 to TRBJ1-1, with D possibly matching TRBD1 (5 bases). This CDR3 contains 14 residues. V gave up 3 bases and J gave up 4 bases, with 12 bases separating them. CDR1 and CDR2 from the germline V gene are KGHSH and LQKENI. The CDR3 reads CASSPNKQVTEAFF. CDR3 bases: TGTGCCAGCTCACCCAATAAACAGGTCACTGAAGCTTTCTTT.

This clonotype has just a few counts. V and J are TRBV5-1 and TRBJ1-1; D unclear. V gave up 2 bases and J gave up 2 bases, with 16 bases separating them. CDR1 is SGHRS, CDR2 YFSETQ, per germline. This CDR3 region has 16 residues. The CDR3 bases are TGCGCCAGCAGCTTTGGCCAGCTTAAGCTTAACACTGAAGCTTTCTTT. The encoded protein is CASSFGQLKLNTEAFF.

There are a few counts of this clonotype. The chain recombines TRBV5-1 with TRBJ2-5; possible D gene TRBD2, 5 bases. Germline V lookup: CDR1 SGHRS, CDR2 YFSETQ. The CDR3 has 14 amino acids. Trimming cost V 3 bases and J 0 bases, with 9 bases left between them. CDR3 loop: CASSSGSNQETQYF. The CDR3 DNA sequence: TGCGCCAGCAGCTCGGGATCAAACCAAGAGACCCAGTACTTC.

At least ten counts were recorded for this clonotype. The V gene is TRBV29-1, the J gene TRBJ2-7; no reliable D call. The germline V and J ends were trimmed by 3 bases and 3 bases, with 6 bases remaining between them. Germline CDR1 reads SQVTM; CDR2 reads ANQGSEA. This CDR3 spans 11 amino acids. This chain's CDR3 is CSVEVDYEQYF. The CDR3, as DNA: TGCAGCGTTGAGGTTGACTACGAGCAGTACTTC.

This clonotype was seen a few times. The chain recombines TRBV18 with TRBJ1-2; tentatively, D is TRBD1 (5 bases). The CDR3 is 14 residues long. Between the trimmed V and J ends, which lost 3 bases and 6 bases, there was a span of 14 bases. Germline V CDR1 and CDR2: KGHSH, LQKENI. CDR3 sequence (DNA): TGTGCCAGCTCACCTCGATCAGGGCGGGATGGCTACACCTTC. It codes for CASSPRSGRDGYTF.

The gene calls are TRBV20-1 and TRBJ2-3; TRBD1 is a possible D gene (6 bases). This CDR3 is built from 13 residues. Trimming took 1 base from V and 2 from J, leaving 7 bases between them. CDR1 is DFQATT, CDR2 SNEGSKA, per germline (reference sequence). The CDR3 spells CSARAGVTDTQYF. CDR3 DNA sequence: TGCAGTGCTAGAGCAGGGGTCACAGATACGCAGTATTTT.

The chain carries TRBV19 and TRBJ1-5, with D tentatively TRBD1 (5 bases). Germline V CDR1 and CDR2: LNHDA, SQIVND (reference sequence). V was shortened by 3 bases and J by 6 bases, with 12 bases between the two germline ends. The CDR3 sequence is 14 residues long. The CDR3, as DNA: TGTGCCAGTAGTATCGGGACGAACTCTCAGCCCCAGCATTTT. Translation: CASSIGTNSQPQHF.

This clonotype was seen ten or more times. The chain is built from TRBV20-1 and TRBJ2-1, with 14 bases aligning to TRBD2. The trim removed 3 bases at V and 4 bases at J, leaving 8 bases unmatched. The CDR3 is 17 residues long. Germline assignment: CDR1 DFQATT and CDR2 SNEGSKA (reference sequence). The CDR3 spells CSASAGLAGGRYNEQFF. CDR3 sequence (DNA): TGCAGTGCTAGCGCCGGACTAGCGGGAGGACGGTACAATGAGCAGTTCTTC.

This clonotype was detected many times. J is TRBJ2-1 and V is TRBV27, with TRBD2 as a possible D gene (5 bases). The CDR3 spans 12 residues. Germline assignment: CDR1 MNHEY and CDR2 SMNVEV (reference sequence). The V end lost 6 bases, the J end lost 10 bases, and 13 bases lay between the germline ends. The CDR3 loop is CASSTAAWEQFF. The CDR3 nucleotides read TGTGCCAGCAGCACAGCGGCTTGGGAGCAGTTCTTC.

This clonotype was detected ten times or more. The rearrangement uses TRBV24-1 and TRBJ2-6; TRBD1 aligns across 12 bases. Germline V gene lookup returns CDR1 KGHDR and CDR2 SFDVKD. The CDR3 loop spans 16 amino acids. Unmatched junction bases numbered 5, after V lost 12 bases and J lost 0 bases. CDR3 sequence reads: CAAGTGGRSGANVLTF. For the CDR3, the DNA is TGTGCCGCGGGGACAGGGGGCCGCTCTGGGGCCAACGTCCTGACTTTC.

A word on this clonotype: Given a much more abundant clone one base away, this may be a read error. The CDR3 loop reads CSVPNRGNQLQHF. CDR3 coding DNA: TGCAGTGTACCGAACAGGGGTAATCAGCTCCAGCATTTT. This chain links TRBV20-1 with TRBJ1-5, with 7 bases matching TRBD1. Germline CDR1 is DFQATT and CDR2 is SNEGSKA (reference sequence). This CDR3 comprises 13 residues.

The rearrangement uses TRBV6-5 and TRBJ1-2; TRBD1 is a possible D gene (5 bases). Between the trimmed V and J ends, which lost 4 bases and 4 bases, there was a span of 13 bases. Germline CDR1 reads MNHEY; CDR2 reads SVGAGI. The CDR3 consists of 14 residues. CDR3 sequence: CASSSSGISYGYTF. The CDR3 nucleotides are TGTGCCAGCAGTTCCTCAGGGATCTCCTATGGCTACACCTTC.

The sample holds many counts of this clonotype. The V call is TRBV11-2, the J call TRBJ2-5; no definite D call. CDR1 is SGHAT and CDR2 is FQNNGV in the germline V gene. The CDR3 contains 11 residues. With 5 bases removed from V and 5 bases from J, the gap between germline ends came to 6 bases. The CDR3 nucleotides are TGTGCCAGCAGCCCCATGGAGACCCAGTACTTC. This encodes CASSPMETQYF.

This clonotype was counted ten times or more. V usage is TRBV29-1 and J usage is TRBJ2-3; TRBD2 matches at 8 bases. The V segment lost 5 bases and the J segment 2 bases; nucleotides outside the gene matches: 6. The CDR3 extends over 14 amino acids. Looked up from germline, CDR1 is SQVTM and CDR2 is ANQGSEA. Written as DNA, the CDR3 is TGCAGCGTTACCGCGGGGGGCGTCACAGATACGCAGTATTTT. It codes for CSVTAGGVTDTQYF.

Many counts were recorded for this clonotype. The gene calls are TRBV12-3 or TRBV12-4 and TRBJ2-5, with 8 positions matching TRBD2. The CDR3 has 13 amino acids. V was pared by 5 bases and J by 4 bases, with 3 bases of the junction left unmatched. CDR3 DNA sequence: TGTGCCAGCAGTCAAGCGGGAGTAGAGACCCAGTACTTC. As protein: CASSQAGVETQYF.

The table lists this clonotype with many counts. The V call is TRBV11-2, the J call TRBJ2-2; 8 bases agree with TRBD2. With 5 bases clipped from V and 0 bases from J, the junction kept 5 bases outside the gene matches. CDR1 and CDR2 from the germline V gene are SGHAT and FQNNGV. The CDR3 has 16 residues. CDR3 nucleotide sequence: TGTGCCAGCAGCACGATACTAGCGGCGAACACCGGGGAGCTGTTTTTT. Its protein is CASSTILAANTGELFF.

V and J are TRBV27 and TRBJ1-1, with a possible D match to TRBD1 (6 bases). Germline values: CDR1 MNHEY, CDR2 SMNVEV (reference sequence). The CDR3 spans 13 residues. V was clipped by 5 bases and J by 6 bases, with 13 bases between them. CDR3 coding DNA: TGTGCCAGCAGTCGTGTACAGGGTGCTGAAGCTTTCTTT. Translated: CASSRVQGAEAFF.

In this sample, this clonotype turned up many times. The chain recombines TRBV10-3 with TRBJ2-2; TRBD2 might be the D (5 bases). The CDR3 covers 16 residues. The ends were cut back, 0 bases at V and 4 bases at J, with 12 bases in the middle. Germline CDR1 is ENHRY and CDR2 is SYGVKD. The CDR3 reads CAISESMTLATGELFF. CDR3 DNA sequence: TGTGCCATCAGTGAGTCGATGACTCTAGCCACCGGGGAGCTGTTTTTT.

In this sample, this clonotype turned up many times. The chain joins TRBV24-1 to TRBJ2-5; 7 nucleotides agree with TRBD2. Germline V gene sequence: CDR1 KGHDR, CDR2 SFDVKD. This CDR3 is built from 12 residues. The J segment lost 3 bases and the V segment lost 8 bases, leaving 2 bases of the junction unmatched. The CDR3 region is CATNREEETQYF. The CDR3 nucleotides read TGTGCCACCAACCGGGAGGAAGAGACCCAGTACTTC.

The chain combines TRBV7-8 with TRBJ1-4; possibly TRBD1 for D (5 bases). In germline, CDR1 is SGHVS, CDR2 FQNEAQ. V lost 3 bases and J lost 11, with 25 bases in between. This CDR3 has 17 residues. CDR3 amino acids: CASSLGPKKRLSGKLFF. CDR3 in DNA: TGTGCCAGCAGCTTGGGACCTAAGAAGCGGCTGTCGGGGAAACTGTTTTTT.

This clonotype was picked up a small number of times. V usage is TRBV13 and J usage is TRBJ2-1; D gene ambiguous. The CDR3 has 15 amino acids. Per the germline V gene, CDR1 is PRHDT and CDR2 is FYEKMQ (reference sequence). Trimming removed 4 bases from V and 3 bases from J, with 13 bases in between. The CDR3 DNA follows: TGTGCCAGCAGCTCCCGACTGTCAGACTACAATGAGCAGTTCTTC. Its translation: CASSSRLSDYNEQFF.

The genes are TRBV29-1 and TRBJ2-7; tentative D call: TRBD2 (6 bases). CDR1 and CDR2 from the germline V gene are SQVTM and ANQGSEA. The germline V and J ends were trimmed by 3 bases and 0 bases, with 15 bases remaining between them. This CDR3 spans 15 amino acids. The DNA of the CDR3 is TGCAGCGTTGAGGGCGGGGCGCGTAGCTCCTACGAGCAGTACTTC. This sequence encodes CSVEGGARSSYEQYF.

This clonotype was seen at least ten times. This sequence joins TRBV10-3 and TRBJ2-2; perhaps TRBD2 as D (6 bases). The germline V gene has CDR1 ENHRY and CDR2 SYGVKD. The CDR3 contains 15 residues. V was trimmed by 2 bases and J by 1 base, leaving 8 bases between them. This CDR3 is CAISEPGLNTGELFF. In DNA form, the CDR3 reads TGTGCCATCAGTGAGCCGGGACTGAACACCGGGGAGCTGTTTTTT.

This clonotype was recorded at least ten times. This chain uses TRBV29-1 with TRBJ2-2; the D gene is possibly TRBD2 (5 bases). Trimming removed 4 bases at V and 6 bases at J, with 12 bases between. This CDR3 comprises 13 residues. CDR1 is SQVTM, CDR2 ANQGSEA, per germline. CDR3 residues: CSVVPSRSGELFF. In DNA, the CDR3 is TGCAGCGTTGTCCCTAGCCGATCCGGGGAGCTGTTTTTT.

This clonotype was seen ten or more times. The chain joins TRBV11-2 to TRBJ2-1, with D tentatively TRBD1 or TRBD2 (6 bases each). The DNA end is more similar to TRBJ2-5, so the J call may be wrong. The CDR3 consists of 15 residues. Germline-derived CDR1 and CDR2 are SGHAT and FQNNGV. Here the CDR3 DNA reads TGTGCCAGCAGCTTTGTAGGGGGGACCCAAGAGACCCAGTACTTC. It specifies CASSFVGGTQETQYF.

This clonotype came up many times. The genes are TRBV7-8 and TRBJ2-7; D might be TRBD1 (5 bases). CDR1 SGHVS and CDR2 FQNEAQ come from the germline V gene. The CDR3 has 13 amino acids. V was trimmed by 2 bases and J by 5 bases, leaving 10 bases between them. The CDR3 DNA is TGTGCCAGCAGCTTAATCAGGGTCAACGAGCAGTACTTC. Translated, it gives CASSLIRVNEQYF.

The chain combines TRBV2 with TRBJ2-1; TRBD2 agrees at 9 bases. Germline V lookup: CDR1 SNHLY, CDR2 FYNNEI. Germline trimming cut 6 bases from V and 10 bases from J; bases unmatched to any gene: 10. The CDR3 loop spans 14 amino acids. The CDR3 loop is CASRPGLASYEQFF. The CDR3 DNA sequence: TGTGCCAGCAGGCCGGGACTAGCATCCTACGAGCAGTTCTTC. The full variable domain, rest sourced from reference TRBV2 and TRBJ2-1, is EPEVTQTPSHQVTQMGQEVILRCVPISNHLYFYWYRQILGQKVEFLVSFYNNEISEKSEIFDDQFSVERPDGSNFTLKIRSTKLEDSAMYFCASRPGLASYEQFFGPGTRLTVL.